Included here is one T cell receptor beta chain sequence, with context. Clones were read by immunoSEQ multiplex PCR, and TCRdb kept only the in-frame ones, dropping some. The table includes about 320,000 clones, approximately 88% detected once. Patients from Seattle were sampled longitudinally, starting during active infection. This entry comes from a study of blood T cell repertoires in COVID-19. For the study at large: PBMCs, B-cell-depleted T cells, or T cells provided the cDNA or gDNA that made up the material.

The CDR3 extends over 16 amino acids. Trimming took 1 base from V and 8 from J, leaving 17 bases between them. Germline values: CDR1 MGHRA, CDR2 YSYEKL. Sequenced material: peripheral blood. The TCR was taken from a woman aged 25 to 45 with COVID-19, enrolled during active disease. This chain connects TRBV4-1 to TRBJ1-4, with D unclear. The CDR3 loop is CASSQGSGRLGEKLFF. The CDR3 nucleotides are TGCGCCAGCAGCCAAGGGTCCGGGAGGTTAGGAGAAAAACTGTTTTTT.